The 3 T cell receptor beta chains given below trace back to one sample, sequenced in a study of T cells after yellow fever vaccination. In TCRdb, the 5' RACE reads were re-called with MiXCR into one record per CDR3 protein. The data show almost 600,000 distinct CDR3 sequences, about 14% seen once. Here the sequenced sample was PBMCs, taken on the day of the yellow fever booster vaccination. These receptors were collected from a young man who received the YFV17D yellow fever vaccine.

This clonotype was found a few times. The V gene is TRBV7-2, the J gene TRBJ1-1; D remains unclear. This CDR3 has 12 residues. From germline, CDR1 is SGHTA and CDR2 FQGNSA. The chain's CDR3 is CAFRPMNTEAFF. The CDR3 region has the DNA TGTGCGTTCAGGCCCATGAACACTGAAGCTTTCTTT.

The chain has TRBV6-5 and TRBJ1-1, with D unclear. Germline V gene sequence: CDR1 MNHEY, CDR2 SVGAGI. With 4 bases removed from V and 3 bases from J, the gap between germline ends came to 15 bases. The CDR3 runs to 15 residues. The CDR3 DNA reads as TGTGCCAGCAGTTTTCCTCGCGGGGTCGACACTGAAGCTTTCTTT. This codes for CASSFPRGVDTEAFF.

This clonotype was found a few times. This chain uses TRBV7-9 with TRBJ2-1; D is undetermined. The ends were cut back, 0 bases at V and 7 bases at J, with 10 bases in the middle. Germline V CDR1 and CDR2: SEHNR, FQNEAQ (reference sequence). The length of the CDR3 is 14 residues. In DNA form, the CDR3 reads TGTGCCAGCAGCTTAGCTATCCGTACAAATGAGCAGTTCTTC. Translated, it gives CASSLAIRTNEQFF.